The source of this T cell receptor (beta chain) is a study of cytomegalovirus exposure and HLA in healthy donors. Whole-study findings and limits: V segments that were indistinguishable, TRBV6-2 and TRBV6-3 among them, were omitted from analysis. TCR beta V- and J-gene trimming was later associated with a missense DCLRE1C variant. Later work found most CMV-associated TCR beta chains apparently HLA-restricted.

Germline CDR1 reads MNHEY; CDR2 reads SMNVEV (reference sequence). The V and J ends lost 7 bases and 7 bases respectively, with 20 bases between them. The CDR3 has 15 amino acids. The study ran its PCR with 60 Vbeta and 13 Jbeta primers. The data were produced by immunoSEQ multiplex PCR, yet TCRdb's version contains in-frame clones alone and is incomplete. This sample's table reports over 90,000 clones. Concerning this clone itself: Its antigen is currently unknown.

The specimen was PBMCs. The TCR comes from a man between 35 and 55 years old in good health and CMV-seronegative. This chain joins TRBV27 and TRBJ2-1, with a tentative D call TRBD2 (7 bases). CDR3 nucleotides: TGTGCCAGCACCGTTATAGGGGGAGGGAGGAATGAGCAGTTCTTC. It encodes CASTVIGGGRNEQFF.